What follows describes a single T cell receptor (beta chain). No antigen is known for it. CDR3 length equals 13 residues. CDR1 MNHNS and CDR2 SASEGT come from the germline V gene. V was shortened by 1 base and J by 5 bases, with 6 bases between the two germline ends. The data are from a study of cytomegalovirus exposure and HLA in healthy donors. At the level of the study: The approximately 110 validation repertoires used a platform that matched the one used for the approximately 610 first-cohort repertoires, as a later analysis reported. Regarding the study as a whole: Cytomegalovirus status, reportedly, was diagnosed with high specificity and sensitivity by the classifier. It was found in a later analysis that first-cohort TCR clusters tended to co-occur in the 100 to 150 validation repertoires. The study designated 150 or so TCR beta chains cytomegalovirus-associated.

Assay used: immunoSEQ multiplex PCR; TCRdb lists only in-frame clones, some missing. The sample shows 150,000 to 200,000 clones, 85% of them seen only once. The clonotype comes from a man between 18 and 29 years old in good health and CMV-seropositive. Input material: PBMCs. This chain joins TRBV6-1 and TRBJ1-5; TRBD1 is a possible D gene (5 bases). The CDR3 DNA is TGTGCCAGCAGTGAAGTCAGGGATCAGCCCCAGCATTTT. Amino acids: CASSEVRDQPQHF.